This TCR beta chain was captured by sequencing in a study of graft-versus-host responses after intestinal transplantation. Germline values: CDR1 WNHNN, CDR2 SYGVQD (reference sequence). The V gene lost 6 bases and the J gene lost 7 bases, with 12 bases spanning the gap. CDR3 length equals 13 residues. Method: immunoSEQ multiplex PCR; TCRdb's copy keeps in-frame clones and lacks some. The table has 74,000 or so clones, over 80% seen once. The chain uses TRBV10-1 and TRBJ2-2, with a possible D match to TRBD1 (5 bases). Sequenced material: PBMCs, taken 98 days after intestinal transplantation. The TCR originated in a human patient who received an intestinal transplant, so some T cells may come from the graft donor. In DNA, the CDR3 is TGCGCCAGCAGCCCGGACATAAACGGGGAGCTGTTTTTT. This codes for CASSPDINGELFF.